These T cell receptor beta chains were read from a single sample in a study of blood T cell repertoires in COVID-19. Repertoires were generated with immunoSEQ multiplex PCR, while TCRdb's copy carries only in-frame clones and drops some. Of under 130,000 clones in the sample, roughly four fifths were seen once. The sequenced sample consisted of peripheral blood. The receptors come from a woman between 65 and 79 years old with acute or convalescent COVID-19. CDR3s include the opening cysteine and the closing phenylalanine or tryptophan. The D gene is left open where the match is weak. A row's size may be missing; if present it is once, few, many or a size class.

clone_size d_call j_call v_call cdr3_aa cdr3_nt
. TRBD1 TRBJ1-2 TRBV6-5 CASSYSAGQVYGYTF TGTGCCAGCAGTTACTCGGCGGGACAGGTCTATGGCTACACCTTC
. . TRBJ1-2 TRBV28 CASSLTVPYGYTF TGTGCCAGCAGTTTAACGGTTCCGTATGGCTACACCTTC
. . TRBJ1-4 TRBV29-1 CSVEIPREGEKLFF TGCAGCGTTGAAATACCCAGGGAGGGTGAAAAACTGTTTTTT
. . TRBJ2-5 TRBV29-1 CSVGQLQETQYF TGCAGCGTTGGACAGTTACAAGAGACCCAGTACTTC
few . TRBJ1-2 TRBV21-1 CASSKTPGTVYGYTF TGTGCCAGCAGCAAAACCCCCGGGACAGTCTATGGCTACACCTTC
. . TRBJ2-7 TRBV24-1 CATSTDCSYEQYF TGTGCCACCTCGACAGATTGCTCCTACGAGCAGTACTTC
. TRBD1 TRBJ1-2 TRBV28 CASSANRGGAYGYTF TGTGCCAGCAGTGCCAACAGGGGTGGGGCCTATGGCTACACCTTC
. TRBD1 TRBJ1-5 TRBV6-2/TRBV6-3 CASSYSGTGGNQPQHF TGTGCCAGCAGTTACTCTGGGACAGGGGGGAATCAGCCCCAGCATTTT
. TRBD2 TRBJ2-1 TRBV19 CASSRLAGDEQFF TGTGCCAGTAGCAGACTCGCGGGAGATGAGCAGTTCTTC
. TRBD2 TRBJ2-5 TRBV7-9 CASSFIAGGETQYF TGTGCCAGCAGCTTCATAGCGGGAGGAGAGACCCAGTACTTC
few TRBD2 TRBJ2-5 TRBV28 CASSRLAGVETQYF TGTGCCAGCAGCCGACTAGCGGGAGTGGAGACCCAGTACTTC
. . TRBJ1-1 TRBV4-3 CASSLYPGGSNTEAFF TGCGCCAGCAGCCTCTATCCGGGTGGGTCCAACACTGAAGCTTTCTTT
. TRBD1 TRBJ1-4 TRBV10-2 CASGTGASEKLFF TGCGCCAGCGGGACAGGAGCAAGTGAAAAACTGTTTTTT
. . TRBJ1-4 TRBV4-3 CASSDSLNEKLFF TGCGCCAGCAGCGACAGCCTTAATGAAAAACTGTTTTTT
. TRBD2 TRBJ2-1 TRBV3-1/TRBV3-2 CASSLRTSGRAGNEQFF TGTGCCAGCAGCCTGAGGACTAGCGGGAGGGCGGGAAATGAGCAGTTCTTC
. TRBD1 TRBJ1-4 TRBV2 CASSDSGTGGEKLFF TGTGCCAGCAGTGATTCCGGGACAGGAGGGGAAAAACTGTTTTTT
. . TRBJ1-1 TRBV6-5 CASSYRTENTEAFF TGTGCCAGCAGTTACCGCACAGAGAACACTGAAGCTTTCTTT
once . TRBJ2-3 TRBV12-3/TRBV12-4 CASSVVTSDTQYF TGTGCCAGCAGCGTAGTTACCTCAGATACGCAGTATTTT
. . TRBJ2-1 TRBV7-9 CASSLVPYEQFF TGTGCCAGCAGCTTAGTCCCGTATGAGCAGTTCTTC
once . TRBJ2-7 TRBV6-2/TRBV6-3 CASSYLGGDEQYF TGTGCCAGCAGTTACCTCGGAGGCGACGAGCAGTACTTC
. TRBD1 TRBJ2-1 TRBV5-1 CASSLGDRSQFF TGCGCCAGCAGCTTGGGGGACAGATCGCAGTTCTTC
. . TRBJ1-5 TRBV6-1 CASSENWGPNQPQHF TGTGCCAGCAGTGAAAATTGGGGGCCCAATCAGCCCCAGCATTTT
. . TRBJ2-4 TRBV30 CAWSVRSISIQYF TGTGCCTGGAGTGTACGCAGTATCTCCATTCAGTACTTC
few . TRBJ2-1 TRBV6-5 CASSYRSFYNEQFF TGTGCCAGCAGTTACCGGTCTTTCTACAATGAGCAGTTCTTC
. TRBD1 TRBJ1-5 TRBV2 CASRPTGGNQPQHF TGTGCCAGCAGGCCGACAGGGGGGAATCAGCCCCAGCATTTT
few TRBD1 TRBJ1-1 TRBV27 CASSLRGRTTEAFF TGTGCCAGCAGTTTAAGGGGGCGCACCACTGAAGCTTTCTTT
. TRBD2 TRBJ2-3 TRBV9 CASSVGEGELRTDTQYF TGTGCCAGCAGCGTAGGGGAGGGAGAACTACGCACAGATACGCAGTATTTT
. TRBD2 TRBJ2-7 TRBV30 CAWSGLAGGYEQYF TGTGCCTGGAGTGGACTAGCGGGAGGTTACGAGCAGTACTTC
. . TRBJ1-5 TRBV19 CASSIGGPRQPQHF TGTGCCAGTAGTATAGGGGGGCCGAGGCAGCCCCAGCATTTT
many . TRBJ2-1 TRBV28 CASSFAVTYNEQFF TGTGCCAGCAGTTTCGCAGTTACCTACAATGAGCAGTTCTTC
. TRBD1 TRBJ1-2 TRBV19 CASSTQGQGNYGYTF TGTGCCAGTAGTACCCAGGGACAGGGTAACTATGGCTACACCTTC
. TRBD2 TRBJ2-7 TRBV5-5 CASSLAGGPSYEQYF TGTGCCAGCAGTCTAGCGGGAGGACCCTCCTACGAGCAGTACTTC
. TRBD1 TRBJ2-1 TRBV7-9 CASSPDRTSYNEQFF TGTGCCAGCAGCCCGGACAGGACCTCCTACAATGAGCAGTTCTTC
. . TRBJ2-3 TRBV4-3 CASSQVLGRDTQYF TGCGCCAGCAGCCAAGTGCTGGGGCGAGATACGCAGTATTTT
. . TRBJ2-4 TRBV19 CASSIDSPGNIQYF TGTGCCAGTAGTATCGACAGCCCTGGGAACATTCAGTACTTC
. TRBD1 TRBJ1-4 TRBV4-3 CASSRNLPGTGGEKLFF TGCGCCAGCAGCCGAAATTTGCCCGGGACAGGGGGAGAAAAACTGTTTTTT
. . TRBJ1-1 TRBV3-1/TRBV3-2 CASSPNHQGTEAFF TGTGCCAGCAGCCCAAACCATCAGGGCACTGAAGCTTTCTTT
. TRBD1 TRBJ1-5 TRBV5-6 CASSLFGQGDQPQHF TGTGCCAGCAGCTTGTTCGGACAGGGAGATCAGCCCCAGCATTTT
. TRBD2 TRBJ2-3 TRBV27 CASSLSPGLSRADTQYF TGTGCCAGCAGTTTATCGCCGGGACTATCTCGCGCAGATACGCAGTATTTT
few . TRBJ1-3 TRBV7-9 CASSLGYEGAGNTIYF TGTGCCAGCAGCTTAGGTTACGAGGGGGCTGGAAACACCATATATTTT
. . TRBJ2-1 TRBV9 CASSLTGSTATEQFF TGTGCCAGCAGCCTTACAGGGTCTACTGCGACCGAGCAGTTCTTC
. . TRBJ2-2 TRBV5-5 CASSYQDGLNTGELFF TGTGCCAGCAGTTACCAGGATGGACTAAACACCGGGGAGCTGTTTTTT